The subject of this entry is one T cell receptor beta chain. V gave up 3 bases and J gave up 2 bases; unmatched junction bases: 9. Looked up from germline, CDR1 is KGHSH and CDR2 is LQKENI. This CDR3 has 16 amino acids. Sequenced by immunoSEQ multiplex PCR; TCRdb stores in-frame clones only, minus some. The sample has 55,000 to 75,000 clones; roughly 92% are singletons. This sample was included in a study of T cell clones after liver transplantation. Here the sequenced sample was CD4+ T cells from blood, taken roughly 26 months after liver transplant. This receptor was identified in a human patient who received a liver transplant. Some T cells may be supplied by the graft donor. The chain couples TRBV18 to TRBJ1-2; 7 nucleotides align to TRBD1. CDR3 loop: CASSPTGSLNNYGYTF. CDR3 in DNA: TGTGCCAGCTCACCGACAGGGTCCCTCAACAACTATGGCTACACCTTC.